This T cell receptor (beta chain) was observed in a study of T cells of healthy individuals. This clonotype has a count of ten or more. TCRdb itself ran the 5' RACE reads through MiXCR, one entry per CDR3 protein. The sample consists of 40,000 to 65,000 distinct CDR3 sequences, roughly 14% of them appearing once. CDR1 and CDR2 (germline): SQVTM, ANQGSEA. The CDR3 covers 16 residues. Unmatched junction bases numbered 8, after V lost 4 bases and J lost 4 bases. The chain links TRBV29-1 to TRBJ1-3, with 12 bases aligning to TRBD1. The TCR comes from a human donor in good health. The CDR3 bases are TGCAGCGTTGCCCTGGGACAGGGGGCTGCAGGAAACACCATATATTTT. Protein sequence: CSVALGQGAAGNTIYF.